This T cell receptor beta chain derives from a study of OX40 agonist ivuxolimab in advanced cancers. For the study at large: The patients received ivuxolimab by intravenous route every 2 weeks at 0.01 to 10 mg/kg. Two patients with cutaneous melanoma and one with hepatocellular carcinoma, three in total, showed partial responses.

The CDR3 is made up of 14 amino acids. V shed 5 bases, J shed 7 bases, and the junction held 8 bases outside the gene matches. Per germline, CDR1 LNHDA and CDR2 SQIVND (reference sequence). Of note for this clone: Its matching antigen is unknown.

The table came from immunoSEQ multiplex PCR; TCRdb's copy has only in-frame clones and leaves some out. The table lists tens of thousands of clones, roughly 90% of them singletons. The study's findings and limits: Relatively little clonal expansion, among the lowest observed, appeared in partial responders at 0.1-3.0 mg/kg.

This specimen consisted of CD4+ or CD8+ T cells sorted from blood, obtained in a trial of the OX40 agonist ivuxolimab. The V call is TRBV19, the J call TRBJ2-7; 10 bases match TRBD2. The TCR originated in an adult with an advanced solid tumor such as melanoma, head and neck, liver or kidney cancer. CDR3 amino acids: CASSSGLATSEQYF. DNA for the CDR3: TGTGCCAGTAGTTCGGGACTAGCGACCAGTGAGCAGTACTTC.